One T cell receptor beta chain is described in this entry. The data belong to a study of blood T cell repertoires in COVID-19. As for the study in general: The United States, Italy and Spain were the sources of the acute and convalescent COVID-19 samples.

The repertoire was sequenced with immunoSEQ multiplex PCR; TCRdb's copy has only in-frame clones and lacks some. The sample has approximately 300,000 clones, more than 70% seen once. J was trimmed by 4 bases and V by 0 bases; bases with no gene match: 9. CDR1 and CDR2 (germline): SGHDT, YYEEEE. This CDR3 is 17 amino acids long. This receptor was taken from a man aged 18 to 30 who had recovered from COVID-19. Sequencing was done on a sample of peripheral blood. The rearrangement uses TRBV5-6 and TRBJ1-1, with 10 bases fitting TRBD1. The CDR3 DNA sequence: TGTGCCAGCAGCTTGGTTGGCTGGACAGGGGGGCCCACTGAAGCTTTCTTT. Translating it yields CASSLVGWTGGPTEAFF.